These 25 T cell receptor beta chains were sequenced from one sample in a study of blood T cell repertoires in COVID-19. The data were produced by immunoSEQ multiplex PCR, yet TCRdb's version contains in-frame clones alone and is incomplete. The sample records tens of thousands of clones, more than 65% being singletons. Specimen: peripheral blood. These TCRs come from a man aged 70-80 years with COVID-19, enrolled during active disease.

The gene calls are TRBV7-9 and TRBJ2-1; perhaps TRBD2 as D (5 bases). The germline gives CDR1 SEHNR, CDR2 FQNEAQ (reference sequence). With 2 bases removed from V and 8 bases from J, the gap between germline ends came to 13 bases. The CDR3 runs 14 residues. The CDR3 region is CASSLKAGSDEQFF. DNA for the CDR3: TGTGCCAGCAGCTTAAAGGCGGGTTCGGATGAGCAGTTCTTC.

The chain couples TRBV6-1 to TRBJ2-1; 7 bases fit TRBD1. The CDR3 covers 13 residues. Germline V lookup: CDR1 MNHNS, CDR2 SASEGT. Losses at the gene ends were 6 bases for V and 7 bases for J; bases not matched to a gene: 6. The CDR3: CASSRTGNNEQFF. DNA of the CDR3: TGTGCCAGCAGCAGGACAGGTAATAATGAGCAGTTCTTC.

This clone was found many times. The V and J genes are TRBV10-3 and TRBJ2-7; 7 bases are a match to TRBD2. The CDR3 spans 13 residues. Germline values: CDR1 ENHRY, CDR2 SYGVKD. Unmatched junction bases numbered 10, after V lost 6 bases and J lost 8 bases. The chain's CDR3 is CAIREGTTRKQYF. The CDR3 DNA follows: TGTGCCATCAGGGAGGGGACTACCAGGAAGCAGTACTTC.

The CDR3 coding sequence is TGTGCCAGCAGCCCGGCGGGCTCTGGAAACACCATATATTTT. Translating it yields CASSPAGSGNTIYF. The rearrangement links TRBV3-1 (or the pseudogene TRBV3-2) to TRBJ1-3; D uncertain. The germline V gene has CDR1 LGHDT and CDR2 YNNKEL (reference sequence). The CDR3 covers 14 residues. V was trimmed by 4 bases and J by 0 bases, leaving 7 bases between them.

This rearrangement joins TRBV27 to TRBJ2-5; D is possibly TRBD1 (6 bases). Trimming took off 5 bases at V and 5 bases at J, with 12 bases between the two ends. Germline V gene sequence: CDR1 MNHEY, CDR2 SMNVEV (reference sequence). This CDR3 region has 13 residues. The CDR3 is CASSRGFEETQYF. The CDR3 DNA follows: TGTGCCAGCAGTAGGGGGTTTGAGGAGACCCAGTACTTC.

This chain joins TRBV6-5 and TRBJ1-2; 10 bases fit TRBD1. Germline CDR1 reads MNHEY; CDR2 reads SVGAGI. The CDR3 has 12 amino acids. V shed 7 bases, J shed 8 bases, and the junction held 4 bases outside the gene matches. Here the CDR3 DNA reads TGTGCCAGCACCGGGACAGGGGACGGCTACACCTTC. This sequence encodes CASTGTGDGYTF.

This clone came up a few times. The chain has TRBV7-2 and TRBJ1-2; 10 bases agree with TRBD1. The V gene end was trimmed by 1 base and the J gene end by 7 bases; junction bases not matched to a gene: 9. Germline CDR1 reads SGHTA; CDR2 reads FQGNSA. The CDR3 loop spans 16 amino acids. DNA for the CDR3: TGTGCCAGCAGCTTAGAGGGACAGGGGACGCGGGGTGGCTACACCTTC. Encoded protein: CASSLEGQGTRGGYTF.

This clone was observed once. The chain recombines TRBV6-6 with TRBJ2-7, with a tentative D call TRBD2 (7 bases). Germline V gives CDR1 MNHNY, CDR2 SVGAGI (reference sequence). Trimming stripped 6 bases from V and 4 bases from J, with 13 bases between. This CDR3 contains 13 residues. This CDR3 is CASSQRGGYEQYF. The CDR3 bases are TGTGCCAGCAGCCAGAGGGGGGGATACGAGCAGTACTTC.

The V call is TRBV4-1, the J call TRBJ1-6; 7 nucleotides align to TRBD1. V was clipped by 4 bases and J by 0 bases; unmatched bases: 3. Germline V gene data show CDR1 as MGHRA and CDR2 as YSYEKL. There are 16 residues in the CDR3. DNA of the CDR3: TGCGCCAGCAGCCCGACAGGGAGCTCCTATAATTCACCCCTCCACTTT. Amino acids: CASSPTGSSYNSPLHF.

The chain combines TRBV5-4 with TRBJ1-2, with 11 bases that match TRBD1. CDR1 and CDR2 (germline): SGHNT, YYREEE (reference sequence). The CDR3 extends over 14 amino acids. Unmatched junction bases numbered 9, after V lost 9 bases and J lost 5 bases. The CDR3 DNA reads as TGTGCCACCCGGGACAGGGGGTATGGGTATGGCTACACCTTC. It codes for CATRDRGYGYGYTF.

V usage is TRBV7-9 and J usage is TRBJ1-3, with D possibly TRBD1 on 5 matching bases. Deletions cut 5 bases from V and 2 bases from J, with 10 bases between. This CDR3 contains 14 residues. Germline V CDR1 and CDR2: SEHNR, FQNEAQ (reference sequence). This CDR3 is CASSPQGTGNTIYF. In nucleotides, the CDR3 is TGTGCCAGCAGCCCGCAGGGAACTGGAAACACCATATATTTT.

This sequence joins TRBV6-6 and TRBJ1-4; TRBD1 aligns across 7 bases. This CDR3 region has 15 residues. Per germline, CDR1 MNHNY and CDR2 SVGAGI (reference sequence). The ends lost 0 bases at V and 7 bases at J; junction bases unmatched: 5. CDR3 in DNA: TGTGCCAGCAGTTACTCGAGAGGGGGCATTGAAAAACTGTTTTTT. Its translation is CASSYSRGGIEKLFF.

The chain recombines TRBV7-9 with TRBJ1-1; tentatively, D is TRBD1 (5 bases). CDR1 and CDR2 (germline): SEHNR, FQNEAQ (reference sequence). V was trimmed by 6 bases and J by 1 base, leaving 15 bases between them. The length of the CDR3 is 15 residues. CDR3 nucleotide sequence: TGTGCCAGCAGTAGCACCGGGGGAGGGAACACTGAAGCTTTCTTT. As protein: CASSSTGGGNTEAFF.

The rearrangement joins TRBV19 to TRBJ1-3; TRBD1 matches 8 bases. V dropped 5 bases and J dropped 0; count of bases not matched to a gene: 3. Germline CDR1 reads LNHDA; CDR2 reads SQIVND (reference sequence). The CDR3 length is 15 residues. The CDR3 sequence: CASSLQGDSGNTIYF. DNA of the CDR3: TGTGCCAGTAGTCTACAGGGGGACTCTGGAAACACCATATATTTT.

The V and J genes are TRBV4-2 and TRBJ2-7; 8 bases agree with TRBD2. The V gene's germline CDR1 is LGHNA and CDR2 YNFKEQ. The CDR3 sequence is 16 residues long. J lost 2 bases, V lost 1 base, and 7 bases had no gene match. CDR3 sequence: CASSQGGVAGTYEQYF. DNA for the CDR3: TGTGCCAGCAGCCAAGGAGGGGTAGCGGGGACCTACGAGCAGTACTTC.

This chain joins TRBV11-2 and TRBJ2-3; 8 bases fit TRBD1. This CDR3 region has 15 residues. V lost 0 bases to trimming and J lost 1 base; unmatched junction nucleotides: 0. Per germline, CDR1 SGHAT and CDR2 FQNNGV. The CDR3 bases are TGTGCCAGCAGCTTAGAGGGACAGGGCACAGATACGCAGTATTTT. Translating gives CASSLEGQGTDTQYF.

The chain links TRBV7-2 to TRBJ2-1, with 11 bases lining up with TRBD2. Germline loops: CDR1 SGHTA, CDR2 FQGNSA. The trim removed 6 bases at V and 4 bases at J, leaving 5 bases unmatched. CDR3 length: 15 residues. The CDR3: CASSTGTSGYNEQFF. Written as DNA, the CDR3 is TGTGCCAGCAGTACCGGGACTAGCGGATACAATGAGCAGTTCTTC.

This rearrangement joins TRBV19 to TRBJ1-1; 8 bases agree with TRBD1. J gave up 7 bases and V 6 bases, and 4 bases lay outside the gene matches. The CDR3 length is 12 residues. Germline V gene data show CDR1 as LNHDA and CDR2 as SQIVND (reference sequence). DNA for the CDR3: TGTGCCAGTAGGCAGGGGGCAGGTGAAGCTTTCTTT. Translating it yields CASRQGAGEAFF.

This clone is a singleton in its sample. The V gene is TRBV28, the J gene TRBJ2-7, with D maybe TRBD2 (5 bases). Germline V CDR1 and CDR2: MDHEN, SYDVKM. Trimming stripped 6 bases from V and 6 bases from J, with 12 bases between. The CDR3 contains 12 residues. CDR3 DNA: TGTGCCAGCAGCCCCGGGGTAAGCGAGCAGTACTTC. As protein: CASSPGVSEQYF.

The CDR3 nucleotides read TGTGCCAGCAGTTTGTACAGCCCGAACACCGGGGAGCTGTTTTTT. Protein product: CASSLYSPNTGELFF. V gene TRBV6-5 combines with J gene TRBJ2-2; D unresolved. Germline assignment: CDR1 MNHEY and CDR2 SVGAGI. V lost 4 bases to trimming and J lost 0 bases, with 9 bases between them. The CDR3 runs 15 residues.

This chain joins TRBV7-9 and TRBJ2-3, with TRBD2 matching over 9 bases. The CDR3 loop spans 18 amino acids. Trimming removed 7 bases from V and 0 bases from J; junction bases left unmatched: 14. CDR1 and CDR2 (germline): SEHNR, FQNEAQ (reference sequence). DNA of the CDR3: TGTGCCAGCACCGATACTAGCGGGTCTTCAACTAGCACAGATACGCAGTATTTT. This encodes CASTDTSGSSTSTDTQYF. The complete variable domain, with remaining parts taken from reference TRBV7-9 and TRBJ2-3, reads DTGVSQNPRHKITKRGQNVTFRCDPISEHNRLYWYRQTLGQGPEFLTYFQNEAQLEKSRLLSDRFSAERPKGSFSTLEIQRTEQGDSAMYLCASTDTSGSSTSTDTQYFGPGTRLTVL.

The genes are TRBV10-3 and TRBJ1-2, with a tentative D call TRBD1 (6 bases). Germline lookup yields CDR1 ENHRY and CDR2 SYGVKD. This CDR3 spans 14 amino acids. The V gene lost 7 bases and the J gene lost 4 bases, with 16 bases spanning the gap. The CDR3 is CAINPQGSRYGYTF. For the CDR3, the DNA is TGTGCCATCAACCCACAGGGCTCCCGCTATGGCTACACCTTC.

The gene calls are TRBV19 and TRBJ1-2; the match to TRBD1 covers 8 bases. The CDR3 sequence is 15 residues long. Germline assignment: CDR1 LNHDA and CDR2 SQIVND (reference sequence). V dropped 9 bases and J dropped 3; count of bases not matched to a gene: 12. CDR3 residues: CASTSASGGDYGYTF. CDR3 DNA: TGTGCCAGCACCTCTGCCTCAGGGGGCGACTATGGCTACACCTTC.

The V call is TRBV19, the J call TRBJ2-1; D possibly corresponds to TRBD2 (5 bases). This CDR3 is built from 15 residues. Per the germline V gene, CDR1 is LNHDA and CDR2 is SQIVND (reference sequence). V shed 5 bases and J shed 2 bases, with 13 bases lying between them. The CDR3 DNA reads as TGTGCCAGTAGTCGGGTCGGGGTTACCTACAATGAGCAGTTCTTC. It is translated as CASSRVGVTYNEQFF.

This clone was counted between two and nine times. The chain couples TRBV4-3 to TRBJ1-3, with D unclear. Germline CDR1 reads LGHNA; CDR2 reads YSLEER. The V end was cut by 4 bases, the J end by 2 bases, with 6 bases between. The CDR3 consists of 13 residues. CDR3: CASSLAAGNTIYF. The DNA of the CDR3 is TGCGCCAGCAGCCTGGCAGCTGGAAACACCATATATTTT.